This TCR beta chain derives from a study of T cell repertoires in cytomegalovirus infection. Study in general: HLA-B-restricted CMV epitopes that are well studied were used alongside recently identified HLA-C-restricted ones. General study results and limits: Within the response measured ex vivo, HLA-C-restricted CMV-specific TCR beta clonotypes were dominant.

Using its own MiXCR run on the reads, TCRdb lists one record per CDR3 protein. Found here are approximately 990,000 distinct CDR3 sequences, approximately 32% of them singletons; the top ten hold about an eighth. Regarding this clonotype: Its antigen is not known.

Per the germline V gene, CDR1 is DFQATT and CDR2 is SNEGSKA (reference sequence). V lost 3 bases and J 0 bases, leaving 9 bases between the germline ends. CDR3 length equals 14 residues. The V call is TRBV20-1, the J call TRBJ1-5; D not certain. The material sequenced was cultured CD8+ T cells from PBMCs, taken from culture after CMV antigen stimulation. This receptor was identified in a human donor in good health (CMV status not recorded). Some clones in this sample may be carry-over from other donors' samples. The CDR3 DNA reads as TGCAGTGCTAGTTCCGCGGATAGCAATCAGCCCCAGCATTTT. As protein: CSASSADSNQPQHF.